What follows are 10 T cell receptor beta chains derived from one specimen sequenced in a study of CD8 T cells in Susac syndrome. Random hexamers served to reverse transcribe roughly 0.45 to 1 ug RNA. TCRdb passed the immunoSEQ multiplex PCR reads through MiXCR, listing each CDR3 protein once. The table shows roughly 200,000 distinct CDR3 sequences, with approximately 93% occurring only once. Material for sequencing was CD4+ T cells from PBMCs. These receptors were collected from a human donor in good health.

V gene TRBV9 combines with J gene TRBJ1-6; 7 nucleotides line up with TRBD1. This CDR3 spans 15 amino acids. Trimming cost V 0 bases and J 7 bases; bases outside gene matches: 4. Germline CDR1 is SGDLS and CDR2 is YYNGEE. CDR3 sequence reads: CASSVEGDRNSPLHF. In DNA form, the CDR3 reads TGTGCCAGCAGCGTAGAAGGGGACAGAAATTCACCCCTCCACTTT.

The gene calls are TRBV18 and TRBJ1-1; D perhaps matches TRBD1 (5 bases). The CDR3 is 14 amino acids. V was clipped by 3 bases and J by 1 base, with 9 bases between them. Germline CDR1 reads KGHSH; CDR2 reads LQKENI. In DNA, the CDR3 is TGTGCCAGCTCACCCAAAGGGGCGAACACTGAAGCTTTCTTT. It translates to CASSPKGANTEAFF.

The chain recombines TRBV3-1 with TRBJ1-2, with TRBD1 matching 10 bases. Germline assignment: CDR1 LGHDT and CDR2 YNNKEL (reference sequence). With V trimmed by 2 bases and J by 8 bases, 2 bases remained unmatched. The CDR3 loop spans 13 amino acids. The CDR3: CASSQPTGGGYTF. CDR3 sequence (DNA): TGTGCCAGCAGCCAACCGACAGGGGGCGGCTACACCTTC.

The chain links TRBV11-2 to TRBJ1-1, with D possibly TRBD1 on 5 matching bases. CDR1 is SGHAT, CDR2 FQNNGV, per germline. Trimming removed 1 base from V and 2 bases from J, with 11 bases in between. This CDR3 is built from 15 residues. This CDR3 reads CASSLVPTANTEAFF. CDR3 DNA: TGTGCCAGCAGCTTAGTCCCGACAGCAAACACTGAAGCTTTCTTT.

The rearrangement links TRBV5-1 to TRBJ2-7, with D tentatively TRBD2 (6 bases). Germline CDR1 is SGHRS and CDR2 is YFSETQ. The CDR3 loop spans 14 amino acids. The germline V and J ends were trimmed by 5 bases and 3 bases, with 15 bases remaining between them. The CDR3 DNA reads as TGCGCCAGCAGTCTTAATCCGGGACTCTACGAGCAGTACTTC. Translation gives CASSLNPGLYEQYF.

The rearrangement uses TRBV3-1 and TRBJ2-3; possible D gene TRBD1, 5 bases. Trimming took 5 bases from V and 4 from J, leaving 16 bases between them. The CDR3 consists of 15 residues. Germline V gives CDR1 LGHDT, CDR2 YNNKEL (reference sequence). The CDR3 loop reads CASSGPGPQPDTQYF. CDR3 DNA: TGTGCCAGCAGCGGCCCAGGGCCGCAACCAGATACGCAGTATTTT.

This clonotype has a handful of counts. The chain couples TRBV5-1 to TRBJ2-2; D gene ambiguous. CDR3 length: 15 amino acids. V gave up 2 bases and J gave up 4 bases, with 12 bases separating them. Germline V CDR1 and CDR2: SGHRS, YFSETQ. The CDR3: CASSLLISFTGELFF. CDR3 sequence (DNA): TGCGCCAGCAGCTTACTCATTTCTTTCACCGGGGAGCTGTTTTTT.

This chain uses TRBV20-1 with TRBJ2-7; D possibly matches TRBD1 or TRBD2 (5 bases each). This CDR3 is 13 amino acids long. CDR1 and CDR2 from the germline V gene are DFQATT and SNEGSKA (reference sequence). The V end was cut by 3 bases, the J end by 6 bases, with 15 bases between. CDR3 DNA sequence: TGCAGTGCTAGCAGGGACGGCGGGTTCGAGCAGTACTTC. It translates to CSASRDGGFEQYF.

This chain links TRBV12-3 or TRBV12-4 with TRBJ1-1, with unresolved D. The CDR3 has 13 amino acids. Trimming removed 2 bases from V and 1 base from J, with 5 bases in between. CDR3 amino acids: CASSLQQNTEAFF. The CDR3 nucleotides read TGTGCCAGCAGTTTACAGCAGAACACTGAAGCTTTCTTT.

The chain couples TRBV5-1 to TRBJ2-7; perhaps D is TRBD1 or TRBD2 (5 bases each). CDR3 size: 15 residues. Trimming cost V 2 bases and J 3 bases, with 15 bases left between them. Germline loops: CDR1 SGHRS, CDR2 YFSETQ. CDR3 in amino acids: CASSFSSGSFYEQYF. In DNA, the CDR3 is TGCGCCAGCAGCTTCTCCTCAGGGAGTTTCTACGAGCAGTACTTC.